Below, 5 T cell receptor beta chains from the same sample are listed, as sequenced in a study of blood T cell repertoires in COVID-19. The repertoire was sequenced with immunoSEQ multiplex PCR; TCRdb's copy has only in-frame clones and lacks some. The table shows under 45,000 clones, with approximately 83% occurring only once. Sequences were obtained from peripheral blood. The source is a human donor with acute or convalescent COVID-19. The donor label of this sample is uncertain.

In this sample, this clone turned up once. This chain uses TRBV5-1 with TRBJ2-1, with D perhaps TRBD1 (5 bases). Germline CDR1 SGHRS, CDR2 YFSETQ. The CDR3 has 14 amino acids. V lost 4 bases, J lost 2 bases, and 10 bases lay in between. The CDR3 DNA reads TGCGCCAGCAGCCTGGACACCACCTACAATGAGCAGTTCTTC. Translation: CASSLDTTYNEQFF.

The chain couples TRBV6-5 to TRBJ2-1; 10 bases agree with TRBD2. The germline gives CDR1 MNHEY, CDR2 SVGAGI. With 6 bases clipped from V and 3 bases from J, the junction kept 2 bases outside the gene matches. The CDR3 is 14 amino acids. The CDR3 DNA reads as TGTGCCAGCAGCCGACTAGCGGGCTACAATGAGCAGTTCTTC. Translation gives CASSRLAGYNEQFF.

The chain is built from TRBV6-2 or TRBV6-3 and TRBJ1-6; D is undetermined. The CDR3 loop spans 14 amino acids. Trimming took off 2 bases at V and 10 bases at J, with 12 bases between the two ends. Germline V CDR1 and CDR2: MNHEY, SVGEGT. Here the CDR3 reads CASSYVAGGSPLHF. In DNA form, the CDR3 reads TGTGCCAGCAGTTACGTGGCGGGTGGGTCACCCCTCCACTTT.

This clone was observed a handful of times. This chain connects TRBV29-1 to TRBJ2-7; TRBD1 matches at 9 bases. V was clipped by 6 bases and J by 4 bases; unmatched bases: 4. Germline V gene sequence: CDR1 SQVTM, CDR2 ANQGSEA. The CDR3 extends over 12 amino acids. CDR3 sequence (DNA): TGCAGCGTGGGGACAGGGCCTTACGAGCAGTACTTC. Encoded protein: CSVGTGPYEQYF.

The table lists this clone with a count of one. The chain recombines TRBV19 with TRBJ2-5, with TRBD1 as a possible D gene (5 bases). CDR1 and CDR2 (germline): LNHDA, SQIVND (reference sequence). Trimming shortened V by 7 bases and J by 5 bases, and 23 bases separated the two germline ends. The length of the CDR3 is 16 residues. The CDR3 spells CASNSGQGGPTETQYF. The CDR3 DNA reads TGTGCCAGTAACTCCGGGCAGGGCGGTCCTACCGAGACCCAGTACTTC.